These T cell receptor beta chains were read from a single sample in a study of T cell responses to AZD1222 COVID-19 vaccine. The method was immunoSEQ multiplex PCR; TCRdb's version includes in-frame clones alone and lacks a portion of them. The table has approximately 140,000 clones, approximately 90% seen once; the top ten hold 9% to 9.5%. Here the sequenced sample was peripheral blood, taken 28 days after the second AZD1222 dose. The source of these receptors is an adult who received the AZD1222 COVID-19 vaccine. Each CDR3 is given with its conserved first and last residue. The D gene is left open where the match is weak. Clone size appears in some rows only: once, few, many, or a class for an expanded clone.

V	D	size	J	DNA	CDR3
TRBV7-2	-	-	TRBJ2-1	TGTGCCAGCACCCAGGCGGAGAGGCAGTTCTTC	CASTQAERQFF
TRBV7-9	-	-	TRBJ1-1	TGTGCCACGAGGGACGCGTATTACATGAACACTGAAGCTTTCTTT	CATRDAYYMNTEAFF
TRBV29-1	-	-	TRBJ1-4	TGCAGCGTTGAGGTCAGGGGCAATGAAAAACTGTTTTTT	CSVEVRGNEKLFF
TRBV6-2/TRBV6-3	-	once	TRBJ1-5	TGTGCCAGCAGTTCGCCGGGGACGGGCAATCAGCCCCAGCATTTT	CASSSPGTGNQPQHF
TRBV5-1	TRBD2	few	TRBJ2-7	TGCGCCAGCAGCTTGGGTCCTAGCGGGGGAACCTACGAGCAGTACTTC	CASSLGPSGGTYEQYF
TRBV4-2	TRBD1	many	TRBJ2-7	TGTGCCAGCAGGCGATTGGCCGGGACAGGGGACTACGAGCAGTACTTC	CASRRLAGTGDYEQYF
TRBV9	-	-	TRBJ1-1	TGTGCCAGCAGCCTTATGGATCTGGCGCCCACTGAAGCTTTCTTT	CASSLMDLAPTEAFF
TRBV7-8	-	-	TRBJ1-5	TGTGCCAGCAGCTTAACCACACTTGGGAAGAGCAATCAGCCCCAGCATTTT	CASSLTTLGKSNQPQHF
TRBV9	-	-	TRBJ2-5	TGTGCCAGCAGCGTTAACCAGGGACCAGAGACCCAGTACTTC	CASSVNQGPETQYF
TRBV27	-	-	TRBJ1-1	TGTGCCAGCAGCCCTGCTGAGAACACTGAAGCTTTCTTT	CASSPAENTEAFF
TRBV12-3/TRBV12-4	TRBD1	once	TRBJ1-2	TGTGCCAGCAGACCGACAGGGTCCGGTGGCTACACCTTC	CASRPTGSGGYTF
TRBV3-1/TRBV3-2	-	-	TRBJ1-4	TGTGCCAGCAGCCAAGCGGCCAGGACGCCCGAAAAACTGTTTTTT	CASSQAARTPEKLFF
TRBV9	-	once	TRBJ2-3	TGTGCCAGCAGCGTAAAGGTTGGAGATACGCAGTATTTT	CASSVKVGDTQYF
TRBV6-2/TRBV6-3	TRBD2	-	TRBJ2-1	TGTGCCAGCAGTATACCCATTGAAGCTAGCGGGGGGGCCAATGAGCAGTTCTTC	CASSIPIEASGGANEQFF
TRBV7-9	-	-	TRBJ1-6	TGTGCCAGCAGCTTAGTCCAGGCAGCGGATAATAATTCACCCCTCCACTTT	CASSLVQAADNNSPLHF
TRBV12-3/TRBV12-4	-	-	TRBJ1-6	TGTGCCAGCAGTAGCCCGGGTTCACCCCTCCACTTT	CASSSPGSPLHF
TRBV5-1	TRBD1	-	TRBJ1-1	TGCGCCAGCAGCTTTACAGGGGATAGGGCTGAAGCTTTCTTT	CASSFTGDRAEAFF
TRBV7-6	-	-	TRBJ2-2	TGTGCCAGCAGCTTAGCGGGGGTGAGCACCGGGGAGCTGTTTTTT	CASSLAGVSTGELFF
TRBV6-5	-	-	TRBJ1-2	TGTGCCAGCAGCCTCGCGGGCGGGGGAGACTATGGCTACACCTTC	CASSLAGGGDYGYTF
TRBV14	TRBD2	-	TRBJ2-1	TGTGCCAGCAGCCAAGGACTAGCGGCCTGGGTTGAGCAGTTCTTC	CASSQGLAAWVEQFF
TRBV6-5	TRBD2	-	TRBJ2-1	TGTGCCAGCAGCTCCGGGACTAGGGTTGAGCAGTTCTTC	CASSSGTRVEQFF
TRBV6-2/TRBV6-3	-	-	TRBJ2-5	TGTGCCAGCAGTTACTACGGGACACCACTCCAAGAGACCCAGTACTTC	CASSYYGTPLQETQYF
TRBV2	TRBD1	-	TRBJ1-5	TGTGCCAGCGGACAGGGGCTATGGGTAGACAATCAGCCCCAGCATTTT	CASGQGLWVDNQPQHF
TRBV2	TRBD1	-	TRBJ1-5	TGTGCCAGCAGTAGACAGGGGAGTAGCAATCAGCCCCAGCATTTT	CASSRQGSSNQPQHF
TRBV28	-	-	TRBJ2-1	TGTGCCAGCAGTTCCCCCATGGTAGCGGCCTACAATGAGCAGTTCTTC	CASSSPMVAAYNEQFF
TRBV10-3	TRBD1	-	TRBJ1-1	TGTGCCATCAGTGAGACCGACAGGGGGGGGACTGAAGCTTTCTTT	CAISETDRGGTEAFF
TRBV11-2	-	-	TRBJ1-1	TGTGCCAGCAGTCGCTCCAGACAGAAGAACACTGAAGCTTTCTTT	CASSRSRQKNTEAFF
TRBV10-3	TRBD2	-	TRBJ2-1	TGTGCCATCAGTGAGTTTTATTCTAGCGGGAGCACTAATGAGCAGTTCTTC	CAISEFYSSGSTNEQFF
TRBV19	-	-	TRBJ1-5	TGTGCCAGTAGTATAGGCGGTGGGCAGCCCCAGCATTTT	CASSIGGGQPQHF
TRBV6-2/TRBV6-3	-	-	TRBJ1-1	TGTGCCAGCAGTTACAAGGCAGGGGTAGAAGCTTTCTTT	CASSYKAGVEAFF
TRBV6-2/TRBV6-3	-	-	TRBJ1-2	TGTGCCAGCAGTTACCACACTCTCGGAACGCACTATGACTACACCTTC	CASSYHTLGTHYDYTF
TRBV5-1	-	-	TRBJ2-5	TGCGCCAGCAGCCAACAAGAGACCCAGTACTTC	CASSQQETQYF
TRBV3-1/TRBV3-2	TRBD2	-	TRBJ2-7	TGTGCCAGCAGCCATACTAGCGGGAATTACGAGCAGTACTTC	CASSHTSGNYEQYF
TRBV19	-	-	TRBJ1-1	TGTGCCAGTAGTACTGTGGCCACTGAAGCTTTCTTT	CASSTVATEAFF
TRBV6-1	TRBD1	-	TRBJ1-2	TGTGCCAGCAGTGAGGACAGGCGACTGGGCTACACCTTC	CASSEDRRLGYTF
TRBV5-6	-	-	TRBJ1-1	TGTGCCAGCAGTCGAACAGGGTTTTCCCTGAACACTGAAGCTTTCTTT	CASSRTGFSLNTEAFF
TRBV10-3	-	-	TRBJ1-1	TGTGCCATCAGTGCCGACCCGGGCGCTGAAGCTTTCTTT	CAISADPGAEAFF
TRBV13	TRBD1	-	TRBJ2-4	TGTGCCAGCAGCTTTGCAGGGGGCATGGGGGAAAACATTCAGTACTTC	CASSFAGGMGENIQYF
TRBV10-3	-	-	TRBJ1-1	TGTGCCATCAGTGTTGGGCAGGGGCCGAACACTGAAGCTTTCTTT	CAISVGQGPNTEAFF
TRBV6-5	-	-	TRBJ2-5	TGTGCCAGCAGTTACTCAGGGGGGCCGGAGACCCAGTACTTC	CASSYSGGPETQYF
TRBV6-1	-	-	TRBJ1-2	TGTGCCAGCAGTGAAGAGGGCAGCCTCTATGGCTACACCTTC	CASSEEGSLYGYTF
TRBV6-5	-	-	TRBJ1-5	TGTGCCAGCAGTCAGGAGTGGCCCCAGCATTTT	CASSQEWPQHF
TRBV5-1	TRBD1	-	TRBJ1-2	TGCGCCAGCAGCTTGTTGACAGGGGGCTCGGGTGGCTACACCTTC	CASSLLTGGSGGYTF
TRBV28	TRBD2	-	TRBJ2-2	TGTGCCAGCAGTTTATTAGGACTAGCGGGGAGAAACACCGGGGAGCTGTTTTTT	CASSLLGLAGRNTGELFF
TRBV30	-	-	TRBJ1-2	TGTGCCTGGAGTTTGGCCGCTAACTATGGCTACACCTTC	CAWSLAANYGYTF
TRBV6-1	TRBD2	few	TRBJ2-3	TGTGCCAGCAGTGAAATAGCGGGGAGCACAGATACGCAGTATTTT	CASSEIAGSTDTQYF
TRBV7-6	-	-	TRBJ1-6	TGTGCCAGCAGCTTTCAGAATTCACCCCTCCACTTT	CASSFQNSPLHF
TRBV5-5	TRBD1	-	TRBJ2-2	TGTGCCAGCAGCTTGGGACAGGGGACCGGGGAGCTGTTTTTT	CASSLGQGTGELFF
TRBV18	-	-	TRBJ1-1	TGTGCCAGCTCACCTTTCGAGGCGAACACTGAAGCTTTCTTT	CASSPFEANTEAFF
TRBV24-1	TRBD1	-	TRBJ2-3	TGTGCCACCAGTGACCCGGGACAGGGGAGCACAGATACGCAGTATTTT	CATSDPGQGSTDTQYF
TRBV6-6	TRBD1	-	TRBJ2-4	TGTGCCAGCAGAACAGGGGATCGGGACATTCAGTACTTC	CASRTGDRDIQYF
TRBV3-1/TRBV3-2	-	-	TRBJ1-2	TGTGCCAGCAGCCAGGGGGTTGGGGGTGATGGCTACACCTTC	CASSQGVGGDGYTF
TRBV2	-	-	TRBJ2-2	TGTGCCAGCAGAAACAGGGAGCGCGGGGAGCTGTTTTTT	CASRNRERGELFF
TRBV21-1	-	-	TRBJ2-1	TGTGCCAGCAGCGCCGATCGACAGGGGTGGCATGAGCAGTTCTTC	CASSADRQGWHEQFF
TRBV3-1/TRBV3-2	TRBD2	-	TRBJ2-7	TGTGCCAGCAGCCTCCGACTAGCGGGAGAATACGAGCAGTACTTC	CASSLRLAGEYEQYF